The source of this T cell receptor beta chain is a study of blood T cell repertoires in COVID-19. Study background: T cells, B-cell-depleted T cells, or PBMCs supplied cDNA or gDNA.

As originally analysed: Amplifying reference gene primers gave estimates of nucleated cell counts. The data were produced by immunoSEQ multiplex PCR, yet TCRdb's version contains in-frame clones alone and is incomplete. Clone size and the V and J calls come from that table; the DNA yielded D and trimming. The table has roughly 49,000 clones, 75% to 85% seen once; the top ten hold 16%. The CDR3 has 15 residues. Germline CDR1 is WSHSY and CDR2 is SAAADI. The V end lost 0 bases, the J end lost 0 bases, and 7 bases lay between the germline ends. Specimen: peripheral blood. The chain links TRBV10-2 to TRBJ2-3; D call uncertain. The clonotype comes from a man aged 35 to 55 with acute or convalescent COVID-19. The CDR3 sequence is CASSESGLSTDTQYF. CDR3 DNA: TGCGCCAGCAGTGAGTCTGGGCTAAGCACAGATACGCAGTATTTT.